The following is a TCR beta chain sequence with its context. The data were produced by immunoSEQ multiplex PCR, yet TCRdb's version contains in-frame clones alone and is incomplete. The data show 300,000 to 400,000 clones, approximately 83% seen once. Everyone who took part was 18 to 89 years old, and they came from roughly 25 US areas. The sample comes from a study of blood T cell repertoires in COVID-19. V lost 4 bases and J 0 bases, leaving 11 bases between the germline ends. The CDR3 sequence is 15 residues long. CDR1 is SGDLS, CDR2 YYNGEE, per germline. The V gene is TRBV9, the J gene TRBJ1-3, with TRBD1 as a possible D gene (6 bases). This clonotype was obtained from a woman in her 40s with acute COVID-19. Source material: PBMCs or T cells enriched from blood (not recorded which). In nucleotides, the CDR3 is TGTGCCAGCAGCAAAACAGGGTCCTCTGGAAACACCATATATTTT. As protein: CASSKTGSSGNTIYF.